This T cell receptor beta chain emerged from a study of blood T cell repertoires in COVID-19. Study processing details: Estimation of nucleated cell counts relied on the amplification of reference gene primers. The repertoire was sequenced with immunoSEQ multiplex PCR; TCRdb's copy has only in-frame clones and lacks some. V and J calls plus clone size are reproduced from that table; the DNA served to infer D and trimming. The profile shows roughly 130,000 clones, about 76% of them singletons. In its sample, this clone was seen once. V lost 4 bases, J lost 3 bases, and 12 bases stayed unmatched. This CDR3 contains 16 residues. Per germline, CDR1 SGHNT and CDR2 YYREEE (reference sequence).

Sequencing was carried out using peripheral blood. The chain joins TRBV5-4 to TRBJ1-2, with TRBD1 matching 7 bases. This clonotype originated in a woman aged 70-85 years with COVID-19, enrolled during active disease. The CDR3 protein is CASSVDRPRRDYGYTF. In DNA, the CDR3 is TGTGCCAGCAGCGTGGACAGGCCCCGGAGGGACTATGGCTACACCTTC.